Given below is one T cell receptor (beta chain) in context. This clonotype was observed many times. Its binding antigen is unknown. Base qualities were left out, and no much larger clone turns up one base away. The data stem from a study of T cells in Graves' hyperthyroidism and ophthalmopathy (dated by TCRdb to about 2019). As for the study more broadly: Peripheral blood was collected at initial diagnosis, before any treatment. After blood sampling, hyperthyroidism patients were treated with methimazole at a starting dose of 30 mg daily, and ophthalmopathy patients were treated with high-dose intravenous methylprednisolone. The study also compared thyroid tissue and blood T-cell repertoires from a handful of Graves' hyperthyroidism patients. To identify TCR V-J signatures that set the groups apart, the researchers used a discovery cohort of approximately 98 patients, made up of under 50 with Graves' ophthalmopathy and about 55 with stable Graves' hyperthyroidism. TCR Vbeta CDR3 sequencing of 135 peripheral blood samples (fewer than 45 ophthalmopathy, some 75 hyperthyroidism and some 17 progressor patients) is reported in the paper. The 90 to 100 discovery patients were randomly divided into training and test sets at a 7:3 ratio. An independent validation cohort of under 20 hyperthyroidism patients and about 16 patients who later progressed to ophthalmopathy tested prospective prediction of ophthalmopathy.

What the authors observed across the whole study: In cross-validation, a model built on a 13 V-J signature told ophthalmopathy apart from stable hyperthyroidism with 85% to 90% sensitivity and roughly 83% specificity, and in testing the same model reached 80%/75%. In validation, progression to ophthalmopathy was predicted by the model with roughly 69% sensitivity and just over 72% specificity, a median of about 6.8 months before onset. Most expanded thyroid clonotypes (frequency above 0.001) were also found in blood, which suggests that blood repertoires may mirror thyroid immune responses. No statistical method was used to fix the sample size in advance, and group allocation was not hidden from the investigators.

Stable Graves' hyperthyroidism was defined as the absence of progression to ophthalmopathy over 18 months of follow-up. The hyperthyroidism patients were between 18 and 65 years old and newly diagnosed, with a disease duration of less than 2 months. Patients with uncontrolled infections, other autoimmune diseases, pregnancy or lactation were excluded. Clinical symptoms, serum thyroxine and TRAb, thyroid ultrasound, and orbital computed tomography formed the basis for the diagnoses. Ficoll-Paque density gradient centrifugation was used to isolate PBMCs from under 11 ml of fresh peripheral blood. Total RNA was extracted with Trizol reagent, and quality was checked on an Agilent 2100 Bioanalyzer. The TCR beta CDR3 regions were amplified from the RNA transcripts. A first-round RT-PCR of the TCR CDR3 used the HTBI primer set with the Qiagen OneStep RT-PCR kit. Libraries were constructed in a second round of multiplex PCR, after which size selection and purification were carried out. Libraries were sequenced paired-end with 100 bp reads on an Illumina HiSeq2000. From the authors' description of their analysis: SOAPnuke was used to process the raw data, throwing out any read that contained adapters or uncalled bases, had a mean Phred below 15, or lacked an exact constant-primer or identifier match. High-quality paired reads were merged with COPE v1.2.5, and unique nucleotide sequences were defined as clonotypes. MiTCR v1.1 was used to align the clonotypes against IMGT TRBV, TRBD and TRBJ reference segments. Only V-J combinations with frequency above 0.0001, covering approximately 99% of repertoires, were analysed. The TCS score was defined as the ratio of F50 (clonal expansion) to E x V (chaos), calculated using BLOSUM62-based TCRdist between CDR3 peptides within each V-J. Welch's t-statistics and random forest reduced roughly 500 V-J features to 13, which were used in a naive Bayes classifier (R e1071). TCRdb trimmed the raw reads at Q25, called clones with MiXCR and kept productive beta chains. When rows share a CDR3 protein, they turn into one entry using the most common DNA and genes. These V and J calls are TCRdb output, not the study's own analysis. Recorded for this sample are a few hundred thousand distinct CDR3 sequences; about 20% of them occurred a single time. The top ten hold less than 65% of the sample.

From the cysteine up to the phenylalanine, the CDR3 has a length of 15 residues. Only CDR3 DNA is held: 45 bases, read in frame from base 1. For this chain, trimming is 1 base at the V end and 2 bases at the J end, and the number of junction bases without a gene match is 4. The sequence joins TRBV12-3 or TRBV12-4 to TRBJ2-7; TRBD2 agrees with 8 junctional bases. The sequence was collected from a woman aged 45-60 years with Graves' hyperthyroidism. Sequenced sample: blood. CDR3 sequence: CASSLGTGRAYEQYF. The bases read TGTGCCAGCAGTTTAGGAACCGGGAGGGCCTACGAGCAGTACTTC.